This TCR beta chain was retrieved from a study of shared clonotypes between healthy human individuals. Overall study results and limits: Generation of non-shared clonotypes was less probable than generation of clonotypes shared by all four donors.

Methods used by the authors: ImmunoSEQ supplied junction-only sequences lacking quality scores, so filtering was different. Sequenced by immunoSEQ multiplex PCR; TCRdb stores in-frame clones only, minus some. V and J calls and clone size are given by that table; D and trimming were obtained from the DNA. The sample has 2.3 million or so clones; over 85% are singletons. A remark on this clone: Its antigen is as yet unknown.

The ends were cut back, 0 bases at V and 8 bases at J, with 3 bases in the middle. The CDR3 sequence is 11 residues long. CDR1 is SGHDT and CDR2 is YYEEEE in the germline V gene. All donors were healthy HIV-negative adults lacking recent acute infections or vaccinations. Partitioning of CD4+ cells yielded a CD45RA+ naive subset and a CD45RA-negative memory subset. The source is a man between 18 and 29 years old in good health. Some clones in this sample may be carry-over from other donors' samples. The source material was naive CD4+ T cells from PBMCs. Subset of the sample: CD45RA+ positively selected. This chain connects TRBV5-6 to TRBJ2-1; no clear D. The CDR3 coding sequence is TGTGCCAGCAGCTTGGTGGATGAGCAGTTCTTC. Its protein product is CASSLVDEQFF.